This entry describes one TCR beta chain. The data originate from a study of T cell changes during pregnancy in multiple sclerosis. The V gene's germline CDR1 is LNHDA and CDR2 SQIVND (reference sequence). This CDR3 has 15 residues. Trimming removed 9 bases from V and 5 bases from J, with 19 bases in between. The method was immunoSEQ multiplex PCR; TCRdb's version includes in-frame clones alone and lacks a portion of them. Among 47,000 or so clones listed, 90% were seen once. The sequence came from a female donor in good health, enrolled as a control in a pregnancy study. The material was peripheral blood, obtained after pregnancy. This chain uses TRBV19 with TRBJ1-4; D is uncertain. The CDR3 here is CASCKSVSNNEKLFF. CDR3 DNA: TGTGCCAGCTGCAAATCGGTCTCTAACAATGAAAAACTGTTTTTT.